Below, 13 T cell receptor beta chains from the same sample are listed, as sequenced in a study of blood T cell repertoires in COVID-19. Some clones are missing from TCRdb's copy, which holds only in-frame ones; the method was immunoSEQ multiplex PCR. The table shows roughly 110,000 clones, with roughly 90% occurring only once. Sequenced: peripheral blood. Receptors were obtained from a man in his forties or fifties with active or convalescent COVID-19.

The V and J genes are TRBV6-2 or TRBV6-3 and TRBJ2-1; the D gene is possibly TRBD2 (5 bases). Trimming cost V 2 bases and J 0 bases, with 14 bases left between them. This CDR3 has 17 residues. The germline CDR1 and CDR2 sequences are MNHEY and SVGEGT. CDR3 loop: CASSYKGGPDSYNEQFF. CDR3 DNA: TGTGCCAGCAGTTACAAGGGCGGGCCGGACTCCTACAATGAGCAGTTCTTC.

The V call is TRBV28, the J call TRBJ1-2; TRBD1 aligns across 7 bases. CDR3 size: 14 residues. Germline assignment: CDR1 MDHEN and CDR2 SYDVKM. V lost 6 bases to trimming and J lost 4 bases; unmatched junction nucleotides: 8. For the CDR3, the DNA is TGTGCCAGCAGCCCGGGACAGTCTATCTATGGCTACACCTTC. Translated: CASSPGQSIYGYTF.

The rearrangement links TRBV10-2 to TRBJ1-1; 8 nucleotides agree with TRBD1. CDR3 length equals 14 residues. Trimming removed 10 bases from V and 4 bases from J; junction bases left unmatched: 11. The germline V gene has CDR1 WSHSY and CDR2 SAAADI. The CDR3 spells CATGPQGAVTEAFF. The CDR3 bases are TGCGCCACCGGACCCCAGGGGGCGGTCACTGAAGCTTTCTTT.

The chain is built from TRBV19 and TRBJ1-6, with a possible D match to TRBD1 (5 bases). Germline lookup yields CDR1 LNHDA and CDR2 SQIVND (reference sequence). Trimming took 4 bases from V and 8 from J, leaving 24 bases between them. The CDR3 is made up of 18 amino acids. The chain's CDR3 is CASSTPPGYRLSDSPLHF. The CDR3 DNA follows: TGTGCCAGTAGTACGCCACCAGGGTACAGGCTCAGTGATTCACCCCTCCACTTT.

The J gene is TRBJ2-7, the V gene TRBV18, with D tentatively TRBD2 (7 bases). Trimming cost V 3 bases and J 0 bases, with 18 bases left between them. Germline V gives CDR1 KGHSH, CDR2 LQKENI. This CDR3 contains 17 residues. The CDR3 bases are TGTGCCAGCTCACCGCGCGGGGGCCTGGGAAGCTCCTACGAGCAGTACTTC. As protein: CASSPRGGLGSSYEQYF.

V and J are TRBV7-2 and TRBJ2-5; 11 positions agree with TRBD2. The germline V gene encodes CDR1 SGHTA and CDR2 FQGNSA. The length of the CDR3 is 15 residues. With V trimmed by 2 bases and J by 4 bases, 3 bases remained unmatched. As DNA, the CDR3 is TGTGCCAGCAGCTTAAAGACTAGCGGGATAGAGACCCAGTACTTC. Protein product: CASSLKTSGIETQYF.

The rearrangement uses TRBV5-1 and TRBJ1-2; perhaps TRBD1 as D (6 bases). Deletions cut 0 bases from V and 4 bases from J, with 13 bases between. Germline CDR1 reads SGHRS; CDR2 reads YFSETQ. The CDR3 extends over 15 amino acids. CDR3 protein: CASSLAGGLGYGYTF. The CDR3, as DNA: TGCGCCAGCAGCTTGGCCGGGGGGCTTGGCTATGGCTACACCTTC.

The chain combines TRBV7-8 with TRBJ2-5, with D possibly being TRBD1 (6 bases). CDR1 and CDR2 from the germline V gene are SGHVS and FQNEAQ. V was pared by 2 bases and J by 4 bases, with 14 bases between. The CDR3 consists of 15 residues. The CDR3 DNA reads as TGTGCCAGCAGCTTACCTCCTCAGGGGCTAGAGACCCAGTACTTC. Its translation is CASSLPPQGLETQYF.

The CDR3, as DNA: TGTGCCAGCAGCTTAGTGGGCTTGGAGACCCAGTACTTC. Translating it yields CASSLVGLETQYF. The rearrangement uses TRBV7-6 and TRBJ2-5, with D hard to call. This CDR3 has 13 residues. V lost 1 base and J lost 5, with 8 bases in between. Germline values: CDR1 SGHVS, CDR2 FNYEAQ.

This clone occurred a few times. This chain links TRBV7-9 with TRBJ2-2, with 11 bases lining up with TRBD2. V dropped 5 bases and J dropped 4; count of bases not matched to a gene: 9. Germline loops: CDR1 SEHNR, CDR2 FQNEAQ (reference sequence). This CDR3 contains 17 residues. CDR3 amino acids: CASSPPGLAVSTGELFF. In DNA, the CDR3 is TGTGCCAGCAGCCCGCCGGGACTAGCGGTGTCCACCGGGGAGCTGTTTTTT.

The V call is TRBV2, the J call TRBJ2-3; TRBD2 agrees at 9 bases. V dropped 4 bases and J dropped 6; count of bases not matched to a gene: 8. CDR3 length: 15 amino acids. The germline gives CDR1 SNHLY, CDR2 FYNNEI. The chain's CDR3 is CASSGSSGKADTQYF. CDR3 nucleotides: TGTGCCAGCAGTGGGTCTAGCGGGAAGGCGGATACGCAGTATTTT.

The chain joins TRBV5-1 to TRBJ2-3; the D is unclear. CDR3 length equals 15 residues. Between the trimmed V and J ends, which lost 2 bases and 0 bases, there was a span of 10 bases. Germline CDR1 reads SGHRS; CDR2 reads YFSETQ. The CDR3 coding sequence is TGCGCCAGCAGCTTTCAAGCCCATAGCACAGATACGCAGTATTTT. Its protein is CASSFQAHSTDTQYF.

In its sample, this clone was seen once. V is TRBV7-2 and J is TRBJ1-2; TRBD1 matches at 10 bases. The trim removed 3 bases at V and 7 bases at J, leaving 11 bases unmatched. Germline CDR1 and CDR2: SGHTA and FQGNSA. This CDR3 has 16 residues. The CDR3 region is CASSLSPLGQGFGYTF. The CDR3 DNA follows: TGTGCCAGCAGCTTGTCCCCCCTGGGACAGGGGTTTGGCTACACCTTC.